This entry lists 22 T cell receptor beta chains sequenced from one sample in a study of CD8 T cells in Susac syndrome. Random hexamers primed reverse transcription of roughly 0.5 to 1 ug RNA. Using its own MiXCR run on the immunoSEQ multiplex PCR reads, TCRdb lists one record per CDR3 protein. The table includes roughly 200,000 distinct CDR3 sequences, roughly 94% detected once. The sequencing sample was made of CD4+ T cells from PBMCs. The receptors were gathered from a human donor with Susac syndrome.

V and J are TRBV7-2 and TRBJ2-3; tentative D call: TRBD1 (12 bases). Trimming cost V 5 bases and J 4 bases, with 31 bases left between them. CDR1 is SGHTA, CDR2 FQGNSA, per germline. The CDR3 covers 20 residues. The CDR3 is CASSIPGQGAGLAVADTQYF. The CDR3 coding sequence is TGTGCCAGCAGCATACCGGGACAGGGGGCGGGACTAGCGGTCGCAGATACGCAGTATTTT. Full variable domain (rest looked up from reference TRBV7-2 and TRBJ2-3): GAGVSQSPSNKVTEKGKDVELRCDPISGHTALYWYRQSLGQGLEFLIYFQGNSAPDKSGLPSDRFSAERTGGSVSTLTIQRTQQEDSAVYLCASSIPGQGAGLAVADTQYFGPGTRLTVL.

The chain is built from TRBV5-1 and TRBJ2-1; D is possibly TRBD2 (6 bases). V lost 0 bases and J lost 5, with 15 bases in between. CDR1 and CDR2 (germline): SGHRS, YFSETQ. The CDR3 length is 16 residues. The CDR3 DNA reads TGCGCCAGCAGCTTGGTTGGGACTCGGTTAAACAATGAGCAGTTCTTC. Its translation is CASSLVGTRLNNEQFF.

This sequence joins TRBV5-1 and TRBJ1-2, with 8 bases aligning to TRBD1. Germline V lookup: CDR1 SGHRS, CDR2 YFSETQ. J lost 4 bases, V lost 4 bases, and 9 bases had no gene match. The CDR3 covers 15 residues. CDR3 loop: CASSQDRGTVYGYTF. For the CDR3, the DNA is TGCGCCAGCAGCCAAGACAGGGGTACCGTCTATGGCTACACCTTC.

The rearrangement uses TRBV30 and TRBJ2-3; 8 bases fit TRBD2. Per the germline V gene, CDR1 is GTSNPN and CDR2 is SVGIG (reference sequence). The CDR3 totals 15 residues. The J segment lost 6 bases and the V segment lost 1 base, leaving 9 bases of the junction unmatched. The CDR3 reads CAWSGGASGWDTQYF. The CDR3, as DNA: TGTGCCTGGAGTGGAGGGGCTAGCGGGTGGGATACGCAGTATTTT.

This clonotype appeared once. The rearrangement uses TRBV7-2 and TRBJ2-3; D is unresolved. Per the germline V gene, CDR1 is SGHTA and CDR2 is FQGNSA. The CDR3 runs 15 residues. V lost 2 bases and J 0 bases, leaving 9 bases between the germline ends. CDR3 loop: CASSLSPLSTDTQYF. The CDR3 region has the DNA TGTGCCAGCAGCTTAAGCCCTCTGAGCACAGATACGCAGTATTTT.

This sequence joins TRBV6-1 and TRBJ2-7; D may correspond to TRBD1 or TRBD2 (5 bases each). CDR1 is MNHNS and CDR2 is SASEGT in the germline V gene. CDR3 length equals 14 residues. Trimming left V 6 bases short and J 2 bases short, with 14 bases between. For the CDR3, the DNA is TGTGCCAGCAGGCTCCGGGACCGCGCCTACGAGCAGTACTTC. Protein sequence: CASRLRDRAYEQYF.

V gene TRBV28 combines with J gene TRBJ2-7; D is unclear. CDR1 and CDR2 from the germline V gene are MDHEN and SYDVKM. The CDR3 spans 15 residues. V dropped 2 bases and J dropped 5 bases, with 16 bases sitting between them. Here the CDR3 DNA reads TGTGCCAGCAGTTTAAGTGTTACAGTGGCCCACGAGCAGTACTTC. Encoded protein: CASSLSVTVAHEQYF.

The gene calls are TRBV29-1 and TRBJ2-5; D call uncertain. The CDR3 spans 11 residues. Looked up from germline, CDR1 is SQVTM and CDR2 is ANQGSEA. V lost 1 base and J 5 bases, leaving 5 bases between the germline ends. The CDR3 DNA reads as TGCAGCGTTGAAGGGTGGGAGACCCAGTACTTC. Translated, it gives CSVEGWETQYF.

CDR3 DNA sequence: TGCGCCAGCAGCCAAGAACTAGCGGGAGTACCAGATACGCAGTATTTT. Translation gives CASSQELAGVPDTQYF. The chain is built from TRBV4-3 and TRBJ2-3, with 11 bases identical to TRBD2. This CDR3 has 16 residues. Per germline, CDR1 LGHNA and CDR2 YSLEER. V was pared by 0 bases and J by 4 bases, with 3 bases of the junction left unmatched.

The CDR3 bases are TGTGCCAGCAGCGTAGGGCACCTCACGGGAAGGCTGTTTTTT. Its translation: CASSVGHLTGRLFF. The chain has TRBV9 and TRBJ2-2; a weak D match, TRBD2 (5 bases). This CDR3 is 14 amino acids long. Trimming stripped 0 bases from V and 13 bases from J, with 16 bases between. Germline CDR1 reads SGDLS; CDR2 reads YYNGEE.

Written as DNA, the CDR3 is TGTGCCAGCAGTCCCGGACGGTTGAACACTGAAGCTTTCTTT. It specifies CASSPGRLNTEAFF. V is TRBV6-5 and J is TRBJ1-1; D unclear. The germline V gene has CDR1 MNHEY and CDR2 SVGAGI. V gave up 5 bases and J gave up 0 bases, with 10 bases separating them. The CDR3 sequence is 14 residues long.

This clonotype has just a few counts. The junction and the germline gene differ at one end; a read error may be behind it. The rearrangement uses TRBV5-1 and TRBJ2-2, with D hard to call. Germline assignment: CDR1 SGHRS and CDR2 YFSETQ. There are 14 residues in the CDR3. The CDR3 DNA reads as TGTGCCAGCAGCTTAGCCGTGAACACCGGGGAGCTGTTTTTT. It translates to CASSLAVNTGELFF.

The rearrangement joins TRBV20-1 to TRBJ2-1, with D perhaps matching TRBD2 (6 bases). This CDR3 is built from 15 residues. Germline CDR1 DFQATT, CDR2 SNEGSKA (reference sequence). V gave up 0 bases and J gave up 5 bases, with 14 bases separating them. The CDR3 region has the DNA TGCAGTGCTAGAGATGCGACTAGGCCCGACAATGAGCAGTTCTTC. As protein: CSARDATRPDNEQFF.

This clonotype was counted between two and nine times. This chain connects TRBV12-3 or TRBV12-4 to TRBJ2-5; D remains unclear. This CDR3 region has 11 residues. V was cut by 3 bases and J by 5 bases, with 4 bases left in between. CDR3 sequence (DNA): TGTGCCAGCAGTTTCTCGGAGACCCAGTACTTC. This codes for CASSFSETQYF.

The V gene is TRBV20-1, the J gene TRBJ2-1; possibly TRBD2 for D (7 bases). CDR1 and CDR2 (germline): DFQATT, SNEGSKA (reference sequence). There are 14 residues in the CDR3. In DNA, the CDR3 is TGCCAAGGGGGGGGAGGGATCTTTCGCAATGAGCAGTTCTTC. It specifies CQGGGGIFRNEQFF.

V is TRBV7-2 and J is TRBJ2-5; D unresolved. The CDR3 runs 12 residues. The V gene's germline CDR1 is SGHTA and CDR2 FQGNSA. V lost 2 bases, J lost 5 bases, and 6 bases lay in between. CDR3 residues: CASSLSVETQYF. CDR3 nucleotides: TGTGCCAGCAGCTTAAGTGTGGAGACCCAGTACTTC. Together with reference TRBV7-2 and TRBJ2-5, the CDR3 gives the full variable domain: GAGVSQSPSNKVTEKGKDVELRCDPISGHTALYWYRQSLGQGLEFLIYFQGNSAPDKSGLPSDRFSAERTGGSVSTLTIQRTQQEDSAVYLCASSLSVETQYFGPGTRLLVL.

The chain recombines TRBV2 with TRBJ2-3, with 10 nucleotides matching TRBD2. CDR1 SNHLY and CDR2 FYNNEI come from the germline V gene. This CDR3 is built from 16 residues. Unmatched junction bases numbered 5, after V lost 5 bases and J lost 0 bases. The CDR3 nucleotides read TGTGCCAGCAGTTCTAGCGGGGGAGAAAGCACAGATACGCAGTATTTT. Amino acids: CASSSSGGESTDTQYF. The variable domain in full, completed from reference TRBV2 and TRBJ2-3, reads EPEVTQTPSHQVTQMGQEVILRCVPISNHLYFYWYRQILGQKVEFLVSFYNNEISEKSEIFDDQFSVERPDGSNFTLKIRSTKLEDSAMYFCASSSSGGESTDTQYFGPGTRLTVL.

V is TRBV3-1 and J is TRBJ2-7; D call uncertain. Germline V lookup: CDR1 LGHDT, CDR2 YNNKEL (reference sequence). V was pared by 1 base and J by 0 bases, with 7 bases between. The CDR3 extends over 14 amino acids. For the CDR3, the DNA is TGTGCCAGCAGCCAAGGACGGACCTCCTACGAGCAGTACTTC. Its protein product is CASSQGRTSYEQYF.

The chain employs TRBV28 and TRBJ2-2; possibly TRBD1 or TRBD2 for D (5 bases each). The CDR3 has 13 amino acids. V lost 3 bases and J lost 7, with 9 bases in between. The germline gives CDR1 MDHEN, CDR2 SYDVKM. Here the CDR3 reads CASSFQGRGELFF. CDR3 nucleotides: TGTGCCAGCAGTTTCCAGGGACGCGGGGAGCTGTTTTTT.

The gene calls are TRBV20-1 and TRBJ2-1; D might be TRBD2 (6 bases). The CDR3 has 13 amino acids. Trimming cost V 1 base and J 6 bases, with 10 bases left between them. Germline CDR1 reads DFQATT; CDR2 reads SNEGSKA (reference sequence). DNA for the CDR3: TGCAGTGCTAGAGGGAGGGCCGGCAATGAGCAGTTCTTC. This translates into CSARGRAGNEQFF.

The V gene is TRBV6-6, the J gene TRBJ1-2, with 7 bases fitting TRBD1. Germline trimming cut 0 bases from V and 4 bases from J; bases unmatched to any gene: 8. Germline lookup yields CDR1 MNHNY and CDR2 SVGAGI (reference sequence). The CDR3 has 16 residues. The CDR3 is CASSYSGRGTVYGYTF. In DNA form, the CDR3 reads TGTGCCAGCAGTTACTCGGGCAGGGGGACTGTCTATGGCTACACCTTC.

This clonotype has only one observation. The V gene is TRBV29-1, the J gene TRBJ2-5; D possibly corresponds to TRBD1 (6 bases). This CDR3 contains 13 residues. Germline V gene sequence: CDR1 SQVTM, CDR2 ANQGSEA. V was trimmed by 7 bases and J by 0 bases, leaving 12 bases between them. CDR3 sequence (DNA): TGCAGCGCCGAGGGACACTACCAAGAGACCCAGTACTTC. It specifies CSAEGHYQETQYF. The full variable domain, rest sourced from reference TRBV29-1 and TRBJ2-5, is SAVISQKPSRDICQRGTSLTIQCQVDSQVTMMFWYRQQPGQSLTLIATANQGSEATYESGFVIDKFPISRPNLTFSTLTVSNMSPEDSSIYLCSAEGHYQETQYFGPGTRLLVL.